What follows is one T cell receptor beta chain and its context. The sample originates from a study of shared clonotypes between healthy human individuals. This CDR3 is 12 amino acids long. V was clipped by 3 bases and J by 5 bases, with 8 bases between them. Germline V gene lookup returns CDR1 SNHLY and CDR2 FYNNEI. Genomic DNA of every subset was divided equally among multiple immunoSEQ plates. Profiling relied on immunoSEQ multiplex PCR, and the TCRdb table lists in-frame clones only, not all of them. The top ten clones hold 10% to 15% of a sample with 450,000 to 550,000 clones, about four fifths of them seen once.

Sequencing used PBMCs. The sequence came from a woman aged 40 to 50 in good health. Some clones in this sample may be carry-over from other donors' samples. The gene calls are TRBV2 and TRBJ2-7; D not resolved. As DNA, the CDR3 is TGTGCCAGCAGTGATCCGTGGAACGAGCAGTACTTC. The encoded protein is CASSDPWNEQYF.